These 18 T cell receptor beta chains originate from one sample sequenced in a study of cytomegalovirus exposure and HLA in healthy donors. Researchers ran the PCR with 60 Vbeta and 13 Jbeta primers. TCRdb's copy holds only in-frame clones and misses some; the assay was immunoSEQ multiplex PCR. The sample consists of hundreds of thousands of clones, around 75% of them appearing once. The sample consisted of PBMCs. Every receptor here comes from a woman in her thirties in good health and CMV-seronegative.

This clone was detected only a few times. The chain uses TRBV27 and TRBJ2-6; 7 nucleotides line up with TRBD1. This CDR3 is 15 amino acids long. Germline CDR1 is MNHEY and CDR2 is SMNVEV (reference sequence). After removal of 6 bases from V and 2 bases from J, the junction contained 4 bases not matched to a gene. CDR3 nucleotide sequence: TGTGCCAGCAGACTTGACAGGGCTGGGGCCAACGTCCTGACTTTC. Residues: CASRLDRAGANVLTF.

J is TRBJ2-7 and V is TRBV15; 8 bases match TRBD1. This CDR3 region has 16 residues. Germline assignment: CDR1 LNHNV and CDR2 YYDKDF (reference sequence). The ends lost 3 bases at V and 5 bases at J; junction bases unmatched: 12. CDR3 residues: CATSRERQGRGDEQYF. The DNA for the CDR3 is TGTGCCACCAGCAGGGAGAGACAGGGGAGAGGGGACGAGCAGTACTTC.

The chain links TRBV19 to TRBJ1-4, with 7 bases lining up with TRBD1. This CDR3 is built from 14 residues. Germline lookup yields CDR1 LNHDA and CDR2 SQIVND (reference sequence). V trimming: 5 bases; J trimming: 3 bases; junction bases outside the gene matches: 3. The CDR3 loop is CASSSTGSNEKLFF. As DNA, the CDR3 is TGTGCCAGTAGTTCGACAGGGTCTAATGAAAAACTGTTTTTT.

This rearrangement joins TRBV7-3 to TRBJ2-1, with TRBD2 identical over 10 bases. The CDR3 contains 15 residues. Unmatched junction bases numbered 6, after V lost 3 bases and J lost 7 bases. Germline V gene data show CDR1 as SGHTA and CDR2 as FQGTGA. The CDR3 here is CASSFQAGGFNEQFF. CDR3 bases: TGTGCCAGCAGCTTCCAAGCGGGAGGGTTTAATGAGCAGTTCTTC.

The rearrangement uses TRBV6-1 and TRBJ2-7; TRBD2 agrees at 11 bases. J lost 3 bases, V lost 1 base, and 8 bases had no gene match. The CDR3 runs to 17 residues. Germline CDR1 reads MNHNS; CDR2 reads SASEGT. The CDR3 bases are TGTGCCAGCAGTGAAGGGCCCGCGGGACTAGCGGACTACGAGCAGTACTTC. This encodes CASSEGPAGLADYEQYF.

The rearrangement uses TRBV5-1 and TRBJ2-5; a weak D match, TRBD1 (5 bases). The DNA matches TRBJ2-7 better at its end, which makes the J call doubtful. The CDR3 length is 15 residues. CDR1 SGHRS and CDR2 YFSETQ come from the germline V gene. CDR3 DNA sequence: TGCGCCAGCAGCTTGGACTGGGGCAGCCACTACGAGCAGTACTTC. Encoded protein: CASSLDWGSHYEQYF.

The chain is built from TRBV2 and TRBJ1-2; 7 bases map to TRBD1. The CDR3 runs to 12 residues. The V segment lost 5 bases and the J segment 8 bases; nucleotides outside the gene matches: 5. CDR1 and CDR2 (germline): SNHLY, FYNNEI. CDR3: CASSLDRDGYTF. The CDR3 bases are TGTGCCAGCAGTCTCGACAGGGACGGCTACACCTTC.

DNA for the CDR3: TGTGCCAGAAGACCTCTCAGGGCCTCTGGAAACACCATATATTTT. The encoded protein is CARRPLRASGNTIYF. V and J are TRBV5-3 and TRBJ1-3; possibly TRBD1 for D (5 bases). TRBV5-3 is sorted into the ORF group, with uncertain function. The CDR3 totals 15 residues. Trimming pared 5 bases from V and 0 bases from J, leaving 12 bases between.

The V call is TRBV30, the J call TRBJ1-1; D is possibly TRBD1 (6 bases). Trimming removed 2 bases at V and 5 bases at J, with 9 bases between. This CDR3 comprises 12 residues. Germline-derived CDR1 and CDR2 are GTSNPN and SVGIG (reference sequence). The CDR3 spells CAWSKQGTEAFF. The DNA for the CDR3 is TGTGCCTGGAGTAAACAGGGAACTGAAGCTTTCTTT.

V gene TRBV19 combines with J gene TRBJ2-5, with a tentative D call TRBD2 (6 bases). The J call may be in error: the DNA end matches TRBJ2-7 better. The germline gives CDR1 LNHDA, CDR2 SQIVND (reference sequence). The CDR3 covers 14 residues. The CDR3 sequence: CASSTGVGSYEQYF. CDR3 nucleotides: TGTGCCAGTAGTACGGGGGTCGGCTCCTACGAGCAGTACTTC.

The gene calls are TRBV5-8 and TRBJ2-5; D perhaps matches TRBD1 (6 bases). The CDR3 covers 16 residues. Germline V gene data show CDR1 as SGHTS and CDR2 as YDEGEE. The V and J ends lost 2 bases and 2 bases respectively, with 16 bases between them. In DNA form, the CDR3 reads TGTGCCAGCAGCTTTTCGGGACAATGGGGACAAGAGACCCAGTACTTC. Translation: CASSFSGQWGQETQYF.

The chain uses TRBV6-1 and TRBJ2-3; 9 bases are shared with TRBD2. Germline-derived CDR1 and CDR2 are MNHNS and SASEGT. The CDR3 consists of 15 residues. The ends lost 6 bases at V and 6 bases at J; junction bases unmatched: 10. CDR3 DNA sequence: TGTGCCAGCAGCCCCTTAGCGGGAGTTCTGGATACGCAGTATTTT. Translating it yields CASSPLAGVLDTQYF.

In its sample, this clone was seen a few times. The chain combines TRBV10-3 with TRBJ1-1; no clear D. The CDR3 sequence is 13 residues long. Trimming removed 4 bases at V and 1 base at J, with 7 bases between. CDR1 and CDR2 (germline): ENHRY, SYGVKD. The CDR3 DNA reads TGTGCCATCAGTGGGTACGGGAACACTGAAGCTTTCTTT. It yields the protein CAISGYGNTEAFF.

J is TRBJ1-1 and V is TRBV19; D not certain. CDR3 length: 14 amino acids. Germline values: CDR1 LNHDA, CDR2 SQIVND (reference sequence). The V end was cut by 3 bases, the J end by 2 bases, with 10 bases between. CDR3 in DNA: TGTGCCAGTAGTATCCCCGGGATAAACACTGAAGCTTTCTTT. This codes for CASSIPGINTEAFF.

In its sample, this clone was seen a few times. The rearrangement links TRBV11-2 to TRBJ2-1; 9 positions agree with TRBD1. Trimming at V came to 5 bases and at J to 9 bases, leaving 8 bases not matched to a gene. The CDR3 extends over 14 amino acids. Germline CDR1 and CDR2: SGHAT and FQNNGV. CDR3 DNA sequence: TGTGCCAGCAGCCTTACACAGGGGGCCGGTGAGCAGTTCTTC. Amino acid sequence: CASSLTQGAGEQFF.

The V gene is TRBV6-1, the J gene TRBJ2-6; no clear D. From germline, CDR1 is MNHNS and CDR2 SASEGT. V was cut by 6 bases and J by 1 base, with 7 bases left in between. CDR3 length equals 14 residues. The CDR3 loop is CASRFLSGANVLTF. For the CDR3, the DNA is TGTGCCAGCAGGTTCCTATCTGGGGCCAACGTCCTGACTTTC.

Concerning this clone itself: A much larger clone is a single base away; this may be a read error. V gene TRBV11-2 combines with J gene TRBJ1-1, with D possibly TRBD1 on 6 matching bases. Trimming stripped 6 bases from V and 5 bases from J, with 13 bases between. Germline CDR1 SGHAT, CDR2 FQNNGV. The CDR3 runs 13 residues. The chain's CDR3 is CASSPQGGTEAFF. In DNA, the CDR3 is TGTGCCAGCAGTCCACAGGGTGGTACTGAAGCTTTCTTT.

Only one count was recorded for this clone. V usage is TRBV12-5 and J usage is TRBJ2-2, with D unresolved. CDR3 length: 15 amino acids. The V end was cut by 1 base, the J end by 5 bases, with 11 bases between. CDR1 and CDR2 (germline): LGHNT, FRNRAP. CDR3 loop: CASGLGSGATGELFF. DNA for the CDR3: TGTGCTAGTGGTTTGGGTTCTGGAGCGACCGGGGAGCTGTTTTTT.